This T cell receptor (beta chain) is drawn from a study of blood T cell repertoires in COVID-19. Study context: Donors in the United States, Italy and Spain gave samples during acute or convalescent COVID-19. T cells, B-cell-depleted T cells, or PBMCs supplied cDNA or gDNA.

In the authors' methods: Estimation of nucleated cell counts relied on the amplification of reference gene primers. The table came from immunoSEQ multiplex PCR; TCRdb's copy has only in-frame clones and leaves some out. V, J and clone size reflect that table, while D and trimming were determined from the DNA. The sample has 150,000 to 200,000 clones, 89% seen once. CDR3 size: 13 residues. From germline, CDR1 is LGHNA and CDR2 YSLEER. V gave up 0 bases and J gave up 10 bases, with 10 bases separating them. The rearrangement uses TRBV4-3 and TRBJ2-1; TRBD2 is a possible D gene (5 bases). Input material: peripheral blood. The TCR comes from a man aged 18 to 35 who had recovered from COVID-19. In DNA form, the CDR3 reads TGCGCCAGCAGCCAAGATGATCGACTAGAGCAGTTCTTC. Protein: CASSQDDRLEQFF.